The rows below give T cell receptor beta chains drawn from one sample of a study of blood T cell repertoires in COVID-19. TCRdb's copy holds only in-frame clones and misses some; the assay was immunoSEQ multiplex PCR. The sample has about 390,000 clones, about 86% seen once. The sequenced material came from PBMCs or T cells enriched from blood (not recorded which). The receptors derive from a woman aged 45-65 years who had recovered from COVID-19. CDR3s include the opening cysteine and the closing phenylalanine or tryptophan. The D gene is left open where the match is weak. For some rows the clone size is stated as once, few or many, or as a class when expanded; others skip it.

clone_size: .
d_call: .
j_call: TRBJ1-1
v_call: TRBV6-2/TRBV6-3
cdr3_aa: CASSYYGTTEAFF
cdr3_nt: TGTGCCAGCAGTTACTATGGGACAACTGAAGCTTTCTTT

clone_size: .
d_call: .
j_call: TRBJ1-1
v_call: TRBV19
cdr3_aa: CASSITSLGARNTEAFF
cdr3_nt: TGTGCCAGTAGTATAACTAGTCTGGGGGCAAGGAACACTGAAGCTTTCTTT

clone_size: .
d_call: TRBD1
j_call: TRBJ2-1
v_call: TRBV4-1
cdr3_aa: CASRYTGGPGEQFF
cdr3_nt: TGCGCCAGCAGATATACAGGGGGACCGGGTGAGCAGTTCTTC

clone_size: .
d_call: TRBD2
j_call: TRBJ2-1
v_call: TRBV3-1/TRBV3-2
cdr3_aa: CASSNTGTSGGSTYNEQFF
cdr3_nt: TGTGCCAGCAGCAACACCGGGACTAGCGGGGGGTCAACCTACAATGAGCAGTTCTTC

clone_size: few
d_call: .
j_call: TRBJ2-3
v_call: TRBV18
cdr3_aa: CASSPPEWSDTQYF
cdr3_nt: TGTGCCAGCTCACCACCGGAGTGGAGTGATACGCAGTATTTT

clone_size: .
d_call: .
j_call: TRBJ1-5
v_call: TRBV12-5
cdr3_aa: CASGFSDRPGLVYSNQPQHF
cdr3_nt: TGTGCTAGTGGTTTCAGCGACCGGCCAGGGTTGGTGTATAGCAATCAGCCCCAGCATTTT

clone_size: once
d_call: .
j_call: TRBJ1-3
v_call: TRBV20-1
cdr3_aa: CSASGRSLRGGNTIYF
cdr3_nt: TGCAGTGCTAGTGGGAGAAGTTTGAGGGGGGGAAACACCATATATTTT

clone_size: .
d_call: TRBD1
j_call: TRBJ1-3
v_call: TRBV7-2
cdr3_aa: CASSERTGGGNTIYF
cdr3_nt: TGTGCCAGCAGCGAAAGGACAGGGGGCGGAAACACCATATATTTT

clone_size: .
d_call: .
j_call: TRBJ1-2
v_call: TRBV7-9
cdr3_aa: CASSPKSRGYGYTF
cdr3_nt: TGTGCCAGCAGCCCAAAGAGTCGGGGATATGGCTACACCTTC

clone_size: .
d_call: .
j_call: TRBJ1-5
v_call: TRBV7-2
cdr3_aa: CASSLDSLTGPQHF
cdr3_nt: TGTGCCAGCAGCTTAGATAGCCTGACAGGGCCCCAGCATTTT

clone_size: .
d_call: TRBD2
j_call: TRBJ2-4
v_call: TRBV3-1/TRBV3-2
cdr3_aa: CASKSGGAKNIQYF
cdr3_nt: TGTGCCTCAAAATCGGGGGGAGCCAAAAACATTCAGTACTTC

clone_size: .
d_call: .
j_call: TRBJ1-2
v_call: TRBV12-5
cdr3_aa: CASGLSTANYGYTF
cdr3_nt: TGTGCTAGTGGTTTGTCGACAGCTAACTATGGCTACACCTTC

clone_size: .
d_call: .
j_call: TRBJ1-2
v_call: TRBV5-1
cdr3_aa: CASSLTAGGYGYTF
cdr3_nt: TGCGCCAGCAGCTTGACAGCAGGAGGCTATGGCTACACCTTC